This T cell receptor beta chain was obtained from a study of neoadjuvant anti-PD-1 for oral cavity cancer. Clones were sequenced by immunoSEQ multiplex PCR, and TCRdb holds only the in-frame ones, with some missing. The sample lists tens of thousands of clones, about 80% occurring once. The V gene's germline CDR1 is PRHDT and CDR2 FYEKMQ (reference sequence). This CDR3 has 16 amino acids. The junction had 11 bases not matched to a gene; V was cut back by 6 bases and J by 2 bases. This rearrangement joins TRBV13 to TRBJ2-3; 7 bases agree with TRBD2. Sequenced material: PBMCs, taken before nivolumab (anti-PD-1) treatment. This receptor was identified in a person between 40 and 85 years old with oral cavity squamous cell carcinoma. CDR3 residues: CASRPLWGGSTDTQYF. CDR3 sequence (DNA): TGTGCCAGCAGGCCGCTCTGGGGGGGATCCACAGATACGCAGTATTTT.